This T cell receptor beta chain was profiled in a study of T cell responses to AZD1222 COVID-19 vaccine. The CDR3 is made up of 16 amino acids. The V end was cut by 0 bases, the J end by 8 bases, with 16 bases between. Germline V gene lookup returns CDR1 SNHLY and CDR2 FYNNEI. The assay was immunoSEQ multiplex PCR, and TCRdb's table has in-frame clones only and misses some. The sample lists under 150,000 clones, approximately 83% seen once, with about 1.5% in the top ten. The rearrangement links TRBV2 to TRBJ1-4; D is perhaps TRBD1 (6 bases). The sequence was collected from an adult in good health. The sequences come from peripheral blood, collected on day 0 of AZD1222 vaccination. CDR3 nucleotide sequence: TGTGCCAGCAGTGAAGCGCTTGGGCAGGGGCTAGAAAAACTGTTTTTT. This translates into CASSEALGQGLEKLFF. Filled out from reference TRBV2 and TRBJ1-4, the complete variable domain reads EPEVTQTPSHQVTQMGQEVILRCVPISNHLYFYWYRQILGQKVEFLVSFYNNEISEKSEIFDDQFSVERPDGSNFTLKIRSTKLEDSAMYFCASSEALGQGLEKLFFGSGTQLSVL.